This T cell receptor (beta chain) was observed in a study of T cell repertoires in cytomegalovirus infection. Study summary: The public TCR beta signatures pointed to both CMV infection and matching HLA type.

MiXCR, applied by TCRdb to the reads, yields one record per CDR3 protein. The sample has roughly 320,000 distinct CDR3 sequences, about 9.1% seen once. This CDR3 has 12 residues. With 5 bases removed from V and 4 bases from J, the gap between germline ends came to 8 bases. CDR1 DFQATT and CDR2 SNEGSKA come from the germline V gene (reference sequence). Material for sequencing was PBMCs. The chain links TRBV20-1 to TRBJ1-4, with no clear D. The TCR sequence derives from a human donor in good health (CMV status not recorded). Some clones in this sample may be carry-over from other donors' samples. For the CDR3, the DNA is TGCAGTGCTCGGTCCCTTAATGAAAAACTGTTTTTT. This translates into CSARSLNEKLFF.